This T cell receptor beta chain was sequenced in a study of shared clonotypes between healthy human individuals. The J segment lost 4 bases and the V segment lost 4 bases, leaving 5 bases of the junction unmatched. The CDR3 extends over 16 amino acids. CDR1 SGDLS and CDR2 YYNGEE come from the germline V gene. Produced via immunoSEQ multiplex PCR; TCRdb's table is partial and in-frame only. The sample records millions of clones, just over 90% being singletons. The sequence was collected from a man aged 18 to 29 in good health. The gene calls are TRBV9 and TRBJ2-5; 15 bases are shared with TRBD2. The sample taken for sequencing was naive CD4+ T cells sorted from blood. Described subset: CD45RA+ positively selected. The CDR3, as DNA: TGTGCCAGCAGCAGAGGACTAGCGGGAGGGCCAGAGACCCAGTACTTC. Its protein is CASSRGLAGGPETQYF.